Following are 5 T cell receptor beta chains from one sample sequenced in a study of OX40 agonist ivuxolimab in advanced cancers. The method behind the library was the immunoSEQ multiplex PCR assay. TCRdb mirrors the immuneACCESS table, restricted to in-frame sequences. Some clones are absent from its copies; in checked studies, under half trace to an unresolved V gene, and the reason for the others is unknown. The sample table holds 21,000 or so clones, of which around 85% were seen once. Of the sample, about 31% falls within the top ten clones. This material consisted of CD4+ or CD8+ T cells sorted from blood, taken in a trial of the OX40 agonist ivuxolimab. Every receptor here comes from an adult with an advanced solid tumor such as melanoma, head and neck, liver or kidney cancer.

This clone appeared once. V gene TRBV27 combines with J gene TRBJ2-7, with TRBD2 matching over 16 bases. The germline V gene has CDR1 MNHEY and CDR2 SMNVEV (reference sequence). The CDR3 sequence is 18 residues long. After removal of 4 bases from V and 6 bases from J, the junction contained 12 bases not matched to a gene. The CDR3 nucleotides read TGTGCCAGCAGTTCCCCGGGACTAGCGGGAGGGCCTACCACCGAGCAGTACTTC. This sequence encodes CASSSPGLAGGPTTEQYF.

The V call is TRBV27, the J call TRBJ2-3; the D gene is possibly TRBD2 (5 bases). Per germline, CDR1 MNHEY and CDR2 SMNVEV (reference sequence). Trimming removed 8 bases at V and 6 bases at J, with 9 bases between. CDR3 length: 11 amino acids. The CDR3 DNA reads as TGTGCCAGCGGCCCGGGGGATACGCAGTATTTT. Its translation: CASGPGDTQYF.

A remark on this clone: Given a far larger clone just one base away, this is likely a sequencing read error. The sample carries other DNA sequences with the same CDR3. The chain recombines TRBV7-9 with TRBJ2-7, with D hard to call. Trimming took off 5 bases at V and 5 bases at J, with 13 bases between the two ends. The germline V gene encodes CDR1 SEHNR and CDR2 FQNEAQ (reference sequence). This CDR3 is built from 13 residues. CDR3 residues: CASSLQNRDEQYF. CDR3 DNA: TGTGCCAGCAGCCTTCAGAACCGGGACGAGCAGTACTTC.

This chain uses TRBV19 with TRBJ2-1; TRBD1 matches 11 bases. Germline V gene sequence: CDR1 LNHDA, CDR2 SQIVND (reference sequence). The CDR3 sequence is 15 residues long. After removal of 1 base from V and 8 bases from J, the junction contained 4 bases not matched to a gene. CDR3 protein: CASSIGTGGWDEQFF. CDR3 DNA: TGTGCCAGTAGTATAGGGACAGGGGGCTGGGATGAGCAGTTCTTC.

This clone was seen a few times. V is TRBV4-1 and J is TRBJ1-1, with D perhaps matching TRBD1 (5 bases). The V and J ends lost 0 bases and 0 bases respectively, with 8 bases between them. This CDR3 is built from 15 residues. Germline CDR1 MGHRA, CDR2 YSYEKL. The CDR3 loop reads CASSQEGEMNTEAFF. The DNA for the CDR3 is TGCGCCAGCAGCCAAGAGGGGGAGATGAACACTGAAGCTTTCTTT.